These T cell receptor beta chains were read from a single sample in a study of spatial heterogeneity in lung cancer. Each CDR3 protein gets one entry after TCRdb re-called the 5' RACE reads with MiXCR. The sample records 6,400 or so distinct CDR3 sequences, 15% to 20% being singletons. This material consisted of normal lung tissue next to the tumor, taken at surgery. The receptors stem from a male donor with early-stage non-small cell lung cancer. CDR3s include the opening cysteine and the closing phenylalanine or tryptophan. D genes are given only for firm matches. Clone size is not always given. Where it is, it says once, few, many or a class for expanded clones.

V,D,J,size,CDR3,DNA
TRBV30,TRBD2,TRBJ2-1,.,CAWSGGSGGVEQFF,TGTGCCTGGAGTGGTGGAAGCGGGGGGGTTGAGCAGTTCTTC
TRBV2,.,TRBJ2-1,.,CASSEVGGGRNEQFF,TGTGCCAGCAGTGAAGTGGGAGGGGGGCGAAATGAGCAGTTCTTC
TRBV6-1,.,TRBJ1-5,few,CASSYKATTFGNQPQHF,TGTGCCAGCAGCTACAAGGCCACGACCTTTGGCAATCAGCCCCAGCATTTT
TRBV28,.,TRBJ2-7,medium-sized,CASSFGPPLYEQYF,TGTGCCAGCAGTTTCGGGCCCCCTCTCTACGAGCAGTACTTC
TRBV20-1,.,TRBJ2-7,few,CSASFQGGYEQYF,TGCAGTGCTAGTTTTCAGGGGGGATACGAGCAGTACTTC
TRBV6-5,.,TRBJ1-1,few,CASSYRGMTEAFF,TGTGCCAGCAGTTACCGGGGAATGACTGAAGCTTTCTTT
TRBV20-1,.,TRBJ1-1,.,CSASLLLNTEAFF,TGCAGTGCTAGTTTACTGTTGAACACTGAAGCTTTCTTT
TRBV12-3/TRBV12-4,TRBD2,TRBJ2-1,large,CASSFSGMPYNEQFF,TGTGCCAGCAGTTTCAGCGGGATGCCTTACAATGAGCAGTTCTTC
TRBV5-6,TRBD2,TRBJ2-5,.,CASSSGTGLAEIETQYF,TGTGCCAGCAGCTCCGGCACCGGACTAGCGGAGATTGAGACCCAGTACTTC
TRBV7-8,.,TRBJ2-7,medium-sized,CASSLAPAGDLDEQYF,TGTGCCAGCAGCTTAGCGCCGGCAGGGGATCTCGACGAGCAGTACTTC
TRBV6-6,.,TRBJ1-1,.,CASRHSRQNTEAFF,TGTGCCAGCAGACACTCCCGACAGAACACTGAAGCTTTCTTT
TRBV30,.,TRBJ1-1,medium-sized,CAWSLQVGNTEAFF,TGTGCCTGGAGCTTACAGGTTGGGAACACTGAAGCTTTCTTT
TRBV12-3/TRBV12-4,.,TRBJ1-1,few,CASTLRGFSEAFF,TGTGCCAGCACCCTGAGGGGGTTCAGTGAAGCTTTCTTT
TRBV5-5,TRBD1,TRBJ1-5,medium-sized,CASRRTGGDSNQPQHF,TGTGCCAGCCGGAGGACAGGGGGCGATAGCAATCAGCCCCAGCATTTT
TRBV12-3/TRBV12-4,TRBD1,TRBJ2-3,.,CASSPGTGVTDTQYF,TGTGCCAGCAGCCCCGGGACAGGGGTCACAGATACGCAGTATTTT
TRBV15,.,TRBJ2-3,medium-sized,CATSRDRAADTQYF,TGTGCCACCAGCAGAGACAGGGCTGCAGATACGCAGTATTTT
TRBV20-1,TRBD2,TRBJ2-5,medium-sized,CSARAQREKDFRETQYF,TGCAGTGCTAGGGCACAGCGGGAGAAGGATTTCAGAGAGACCCAGTACTTC
TRBV3-1,.,TRBJ2-2,.,CASSQGQSNTGELFF,TGTGCCAGCAGCCAAGGTCAGTCGAACACCGGGGAGCTGTTTTTT
TRBV6-5,.,TRBJ2-1,.,CASSLLAGQLFF,TGTGCCAGCAGCTTGTTAGCGGGACAGCTGTTCTTC
TRBV20-1,.,TRBJ2-1,.,CSARDGGRPNYNEQFF,TGCAGTGCTAGAGATGGGGGCAGGCCCAACTACAATGAGCAGTTCTTC
TRBV18,.,TRBJ1-5,few,CASSDRTGNSNQPQHF,TGTGCCAGCTCAGACAGGACTGGAAATAGCAATCAGCCCCAGCATTTT
TRBV30,.,TRBJ1-3,.,CAWKAAGNTIYF,TGTGCCTGGAAGGCAGCTGGAAACACCATATATTTT
TRBV27,.,TRBJ1-5,.,CASSFLGTGQPQHF,TGTGCCAGCAGTTTTTTGGGTACAGGGCAGCCCCAGCATTTT
TRBV5-1,.,TRBJ2-7,few,CASSLGTISEQYF,TGCGCCAGCAGCTTGGGGACTATTTCCGAGCAGTACTTC
TRBV9,TRBD2,TRBJ2-3,.,CASSVAGSGATDTQYF,TGTGCCAGCAGCGTAGCTGGTAGCGGGGCCACAGATACGCAGTATTTT
TRBV20-1,.,TRBJ2-7,few,CSAGEGLNF,TGCAGTGCTGGAGAGGGCCTGAACTTC
TRBV12-3/TRBV12-4,.,TRBJ1-1,medium-sized,CASRPGSREAFF,TGTGCCAGCAGGCCAGGGTCCCGCGAAGCTTTCTTT
TRBV9,TRBD1,TRBJ1-4,.,CASSLGTGVQSNEKLFF,TGTGCCAGCAGCCTTGGGACAGGGGTCCAGTCTAATGAAAAACTGTTTTTT
TRBV7-2,.,TRBJ1-3,medium-sized,CASSSTSAGNTIYF,TGTGCCAGCAGCTCCACGAGCGCTGGGAACACCATATATTTT
TRBV29-1,.,TRBJ2-2,few,CSGLANTGELFF,TGCAGCGGACTAGCGAACACCGGGGAGCTGTTTTTT
TRBV28,.,TRBJ2-7,few,CASRSVEQYEQYF,TGTGCCAGCAGATCGGTGGAGCAGTACGAGCAGTACTTC